The 18 T cell receptor beta chains below all came from one sample that was sequenced in a study of blood T cell repertoires in COVID-19. Profiled with immunoSEQ multiplex PCR; TCRdb holds only in-frame clones, not every one. The sample carries some 140,000 clones, less than 90% recorded once. What was sequenced was PBMCs or T cells enriched from blood (not recorded which). Receptors originate from a man aged 40-55 years with acute COVID-19.

CDR3 nucleotides: TGTGCCAGCAGTTACGAAAGGGACTACTACAATGAGCAGTTCTTC. Encoded protein: CASSYERDYYNEQFF. J is TRBJ2-1 and V is TRBV6-5; 7 bases agree with TRBD2. V trimming: 2 bases; J trimming: 3 bases; junction bases outside the gene matches: 4. From germline, CDR1 is MNHEY and CDR2 SVGAGI. This CDR3 is 15 amino acids long.

This chain uses TRBV6-4 with TRBJ2-1, with TRBD2 matching 7 bases. The CDR3 covers 15 residues. Germline-derived CDR1 and CDR2 are MRHNA and SNTAGT. J gave up 6 bases and V 4 bases, and 9 bases lay outside the gene matches. The CDR3 DNA reads as TGTGCCAGCAGTGCCCTAAACGGGGAGGGCAATGAGCAGTTCTTC. Translating gives CASSALNGEGNEQFF.

The sample holds a few counts of this clone. The chain has TRBV5-8 and TRBJ2-3; TRBD1 aligns across 7 bases. J was trimmed by 6 bases and V by 2 bases; bases with no gene match: 3. The CDR3 has 13 amino acids. Looked up from germline, CDR1 is SGHTS and CDR2 is YDEGEE. The DNA of the CDR3 is TGTGCCAGCAGCTTCGACAGGGACGATACGCAGTATTTT. The encoded protein is CASSFDRDDTQYF.

V is TRBV7-6 and J is TRBJ1-4; TRBD1 matches 8 bases. Trimming cost V 5 bases and J 7 bases; bases outside gene matches: 15. This CDR3 is built from 17 residues. From germline, CDR1 is SGHVS and CDR2 FNYEAQ. The CDR3 region is CASSINFAGTGSEKLFF. The CDR3 DNA is TGTGCCAGCAGCATCAACTTCGCCGGGACAGGAAGTGAAAAACTGTTTTTT.

The V call is TRBV6-1, the J call TRBJ1-1, with D perhaps matching TRBD1 (5 bases). The V end was cut by 6 bases, the J end by 5 bases, with 10 bases between. CDR3 length: 12 residues. Germline V lookup: CDR1 MNHNS, CDR2 SASEGT. The CDR3 DNA reads TGTGCCAGCAGCCTACAGGAAACTGAAGCTTTCTTT. Residues: CASSLQETEAFF.

The chain employs TRBV5-8 and TRBJ2-7; no clear D gene. V was trimmed by 1 base and J by 0 bases, leaving 5 bases between them. Germline V gene sequence: CDR1 SGHTS, CDR2 YDEGEE. This CDR3 is 13 amino acids long. The CDR3 reads CASSLTISYEQYF. The CDR3, as DNA: TGTGCCAGCAGCTTGACTATCTCCTACGAGCAGTACTTC. Full variable domain (missing parts from reference TRBV5-8 and TRBJ2-7): EAGVTQSPTHLIKTRGQQATLRCSPISGHTSVYWYQQALGLGLQFLLWYDEGEERNRGNFPPRFSGRQFPNYSSELNVNALELEDSALYLCASSLTISYEQYFGPGTRLTVT.

This CDR3 reads CASSSEDGYTF. DNA of the CDR3: TGTGCCAGCAGCTCCGAGGATGGCTACACCTTC. This chain joins TRBV6-5 and TRBJ1-2; D is uncertain. V gave up 6 bases and J gave up 6 bases, with 8 bases separating them. This CDR3 contains 11 residues. Per germline, CDR1 MNHEY and CDR2 SVGAGI.

In this sample, this clone turned up a few times. The V call is TRBV28, the J call TRBJ1-1; D unresolved. Germline loops: CDR1 MDHEN, CDR2 SYDVKM. The CDR3 loop spans 10 amino acids. The ends were cut back, 8 bases at V and 1 base at J, with 2 bases in the middle. DNA of the CDR3: TGTGCCAGCCAGAACACTGAAGCTTTCTTT. This encodes CASQNTEAFF. Drawing the rest from reference TRBV28 and TRBJ1-1, the complete variable domain is DVKVTQSSRYLVKRTGEKVFLECVQDMDHENMFWYRQDPGLGLRLIYFSYDVKMKEKGDIPEGYSVSREKKERFSLILESASTNQTSMYLCASQNTEAFFGQGTRLTVV.

The chain links TRBV18 to TRBJ2-5; TRBD2 agrees at 7 bases. Germline V gene data show CDR1 as KGHSH and CDR2 as LQKENI. There are 16 residues in the CDR3. The junction had 11 bases not matched to a gene; V was cut back by 6 bases and J by 1 base. CDR3 coding DNA: TGTGCCAGCTCCCCCCAAGCGGGGCTACTCCAAGAGACCCAGTACTTC. It yields the protein CASSPQAGLLQETQYF.

This clone was counted between two and nine times. The rearrangement uses TRBV4-1 and TRBJ2-5; 9 bases align to TRBD1. CDR1 is MGHRA, CDR2 YSYEKL, per germline. This CDR3 contains 15 residues. Losses at the gene ends were 5 bases for V and 5 bases for J; bases not matched to a gene: 9. DNA for the CDR3: TGCGCCAGCAGCAGAGGACAGGGGTCGATTGAGACCCAGTACTTC. Encoded protein: CASSRGQGSIETQYF.

This clone is a singleton in its sample. The genes are TRBV6-2 or TRBV6-3 and TRBJ2-2, with 12 bases aligning to TRBD1. Germline CDR1 is MNHEY and CDR2 is SVGEGT. V trimming: 4 bases; J trimming: 7 bases; junction bases outside the gene matches: 7. This CDR3 has 16 residues. The CDR3 region has the DNA TGTGCCAGCAGTTGGGGACAGGGGGCTTGGAACGGGGAGCTGTTTTTT. This codes for CASSWGQGAWNGELFF.

V gene TRBV4-1 combines with J gene TRBJ1-5; no reliable D call. The germline gives CDR1 MGHRA, CDR2 YSYEKL. CDR3 length: 15 residues. Deletions cut 1 base from V and 9 bases from J, with 16 bases between. CDR3 amino acids: CASSQGGQAEGPQHF. The CDR3 coding sequence is TGCGCCAGCAGCCAAGGAGGGCAGGCCGAAGGGCCCCAGCATTTT.

This clone appeared a single time. The chain combines TRBV5-4 with TRBJ1-1; D is perhaps TRBD1 (5 bases). V was pared by 4 bases and J by 6 bases, with 13 bases between. This CDR3 region has 13 residues. Looked up from germline, CDR1 is SGHNT and CDR2 is YYREEE (reference sequence). CDR3 DNA: TGTGCCAGCAGCACACCCGGGGGTCCTGAAGCTTTCTTT. It translates to CASSTPGGPEAFF.

This chain uses TRBV27 with TRBJ1-1; D perhaps matches TRBD1 (6 bases). V shed 5 bases and J shed 4 bases, with 14 bases lying between them. Looked up from germline, CDR1 is MNHEY and CDR2 is SMNVEV (reference sequence). CDR3 length equals 14 residues. CDR3 sequence (DNA): TGTGCCAGCAGTCAGGACAGTACCTCCACTGAAGCTTTCTTT. Translating gives CASSQDSTSTEAFF.

The chain uses TRBV7-8 and TRBJ2-7; 11 positions agree with TRBD1. J gave up 7 bases and V 5 bases, and 7 bases lay outside the gene matches. The V gene's germline CDR1 is SGHVS and CDR2 FQNEAQ. The CDR3 contains 14 residues. CDR3 loop: CASSAGQGAGEQYF. The CDR3 DNA reads as TGTGCCAGCAGCGCAGGACAGGGGGCGGGTGAGCAGTACTTC.

V gene TRBV27 combines with J gene TRBJ1-2, with TRBD1 identical over 8 bases. J was trimmed by 3 bases and V by 2 bases; bases with no gene match: 5. The CDR3 runs to 15 residues. Germline V gives CDR1 MNHEY, CDR2 SMNVEV (reference sequence). The chain's CDR3 is CASSLGQGMHYGYTF. The CDR3 bases are TGTGCCAGCAGTTTAGGACAGGGAATGCACTATGGCTACACCTTC.

The chain recombines TRBV2 with TRBJ2-7; TRBD2 is a possible D gene (5 bases). V was trimmed by 7 bases and J by 0 bases, leaving 13 bases between them. CDR1 and CDR2 from the germline V gene are SNHLY and FYNNEI. The CDR3 length is 14 residues. CDR3 DNA: TGTGCCAGCAAATCCGGACTGAACTCCTACGAGCAGTACTTC. This gives the protein CASKSGLNSYEQYF.

The chain recombines TRBV6-1 with TRBJ2-3; 10 positions agree with TRBD2. Looked up from germline, CDR1 is MNHNS and CDR2 is SASEGT. Trimming at V came to 1 base and at J to 1 base, leaving 5 bases not matched to a gene. The CDR3 spans 17 residues. This chain's CDR3 is CASSEDFSGRRTDTQYF. DNA for the CDR3: TGTGCCAGCAGTGAAGACTTTAGCGGGAGGCGCACAGATACGCAGTATTTT.